Here is one T cell receptor (beta chain) with its context. Its antigen is currently unknown. The sample originates from a study of cytomegalovirus exposure and HLA in healthy donors. The study's findings and limits: Presence/absence analyses treated sequencing depth as roughly uniform across donors. No immune exposure information besides CMV serostatus was available. As a later analysis showed, a missense DCLRE1C variant was linked to trimming of TCR beta V- and J-genes. Most TCR sequences showed up rarely, but some public TCRs showed up in many donors.

13 Jbeta primers and 60 Vbeta primers were used for the PCR. The assay was immunoSEQ multiplex PCR, and TCRdb's table has in-frame clones only and misses some. The sample records 100,000 to 150,000 clones, 80% to 85% being singletons. Germline values: CDR1 PRHDT, CDR2 FYEKMQ (reference sequence). V gave up 8 bases and J gave up 0 bases, with 17 bases separating them. The CDR3 extends over 15 amino acids. The rearrangement uses TRBV13 and TRBJ2-7; tentatively, D is TRBD2 (6 bases). The source of this sequence is a boy aged 10-17 years in good health and CMV-seronegative. Input material: PBMCs. The CDR3, as DNA: TGTGCCAGCCGTCGGGAAGGGCGGGGCTCCTACGAGCAGTACTTC. Translation: CASRREGRGSYEQYF.